This T cell receptor (beta chain) comes out of a study of blood T cell repertoires in COVID-19 (dated by TCRdb to 2018 to 2021). Looking at the study overall: Collaborator samples came from the United States, Italy and Spain and covered acute and convalescent phases of COVID-19. The prospective study material was composed of cDNA or gDNA derived from T cells, B-cell-depleted T cells, or PBMCs. Deeply sampled blood TCRbeta repertoires from subjects exposed to, actively infected with, or recovered from COVID-19 were included in the dataset. Nearly every sample came with metadata listing a de-identified subject ID, COVID-19 status, age in years and sex. Where HLA class I and class II types were available, the types were taken from metadata supplied by the sample provider, not from assay-based typing. Samples came from the ongoing ImmuneRACE study (first 160 participants) plus 1,254 subjects from 6 global collaborators. The repertoires were released in a freely available public database intended as a resource for research on the immune response to SARS-CoV-2. Paper-wide results and their limitations: Clinical and demographic metadata were provided uncurated, with the amount varying by source and participant.

With regard to this clone: Its cognate antigen has yet to be identified. An end of the junction differs from the germline gene, which may be a read error.

Whole blood was collected in K2EDTA tubes by collaborating institutions according to the institutions' own protocols. For TCRbeta analysis, collaborators shipped samples in one of three forms: frozen whole blood, isolated PBMCs, or DNA extracted from either of those sample types. The immunoSEQ Assay, a bias-controlled multiplex PCR, was used to amplify TCRbeta CDR3 regions from genomic DNA. The authors' pipeline ran thus. The number of nucleated cells in each sample was estimated by amplification of reference gene primers within the assay. To quantify the absolute abundance of each unique TCRbeta CDR3 rearrangement, sequence reads were collapsed and filtered. For each sample, productive Simpson clonality was calculated as the square root of Simpson's diversity index over productive rearrangements. TCRdb took this table from immuneACCESS and kept in-frame rearrangements with V and J called. Such tables lack part of the clones; where checked against another copy, unresolved V genes explain under half of the gap, and the rest is unexplained. V and J calls and clone size follow that table, whereas D and trimming were derived from the DNA. This sample lists about 85,000 clones; approximately 90% were detected once. The ten largest account for 5.4% of the sample.

The sequenced sample consisted of peripheral blood. The receptor was derived from a man aged 60-69 years with acute or convalescent COVID-19.

The CDR3 is CASGLYSGNTIYF. The DNA is TGTGCCAGCGGCTTATACTCTGGAAACACCATATATTTT. The chain couples TRBV5-6 to TRBJ1-3; the D gene is unclear. The CDR3 covers 13 residues, taking in both the cysteine and the phenylalanine. Solely the CDR3 DNA is kept, with 39 bases framed from the first base. CDR1 SGHDT and CDR2 YYEEEE were looked up in the germline V gene.